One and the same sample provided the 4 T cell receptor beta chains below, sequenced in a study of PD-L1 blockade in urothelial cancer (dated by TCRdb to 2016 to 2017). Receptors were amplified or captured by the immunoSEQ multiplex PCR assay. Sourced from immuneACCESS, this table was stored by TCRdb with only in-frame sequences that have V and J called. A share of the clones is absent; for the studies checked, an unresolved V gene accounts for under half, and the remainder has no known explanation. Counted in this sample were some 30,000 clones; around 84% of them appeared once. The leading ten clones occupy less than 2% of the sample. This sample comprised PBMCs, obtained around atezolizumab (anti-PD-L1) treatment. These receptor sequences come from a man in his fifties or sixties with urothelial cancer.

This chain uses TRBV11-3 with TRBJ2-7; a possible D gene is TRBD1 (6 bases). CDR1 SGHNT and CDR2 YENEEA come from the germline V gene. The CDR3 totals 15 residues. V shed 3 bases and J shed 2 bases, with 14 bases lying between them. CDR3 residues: CASSLEQGPTYEQYF. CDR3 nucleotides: TGTGCCAGCAGCTTGGAACAGGGACCGACCTACGAGCAGTACTTC. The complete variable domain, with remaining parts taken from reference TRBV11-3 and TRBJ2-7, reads EAGVVQSPRYKIIEKKQPVAFWCNPISGHNTLYWYLQNLGQGPELLIRYENEEAVDDSQLPKDRFSAERLKGVDSTLKIQPAELGDSAVYLCASSLEQGPTYEQYFGPGTRLTVT.

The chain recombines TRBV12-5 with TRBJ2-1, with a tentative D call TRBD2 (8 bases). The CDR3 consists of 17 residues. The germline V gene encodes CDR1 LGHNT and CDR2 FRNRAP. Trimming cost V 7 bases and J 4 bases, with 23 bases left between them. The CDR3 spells CASALKRGGQPYNEQFF. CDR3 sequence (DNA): TGTGCTAGTGCCCTAAAACGGGGGGGACAGCCTTACAATGAGCAGTTCTTC.

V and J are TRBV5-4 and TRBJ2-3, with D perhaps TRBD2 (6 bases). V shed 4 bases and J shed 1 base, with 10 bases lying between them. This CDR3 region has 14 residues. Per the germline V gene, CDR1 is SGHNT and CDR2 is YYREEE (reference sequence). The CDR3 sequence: CASSQDYRTDTQYF. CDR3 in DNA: TGTGCCAGCAGCCAGGACTACCGCACAGATACGCAGTATTTT.

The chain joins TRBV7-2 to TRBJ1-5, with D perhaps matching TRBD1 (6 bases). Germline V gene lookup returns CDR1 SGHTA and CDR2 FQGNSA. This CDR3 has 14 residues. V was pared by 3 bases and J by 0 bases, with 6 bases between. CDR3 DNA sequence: TGTGCCAGCAGCTTCAGGGGTAGCAATCAGCCCCAGCATTTT. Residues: CASSFRGSNQPQHF.